What follows are 23 T cell receptor beta chains derived from one specimen sequenced in a study of T cells after somatic rescue of genetic block. Generated by immunoSEQ multiplex PCR, the TCRdb table keeps only in-frame clones and is missing some. The repertoire has approximately 100,000 clones, approximately 90% of them found once; the top ten carry 1.6%. The sample consisted of peripheral blood mononuclear cells (PBMCs). The origin of the receptors is a woman aged 18-35 years.

The chain recombines TRBV10-3 with TRBJ1-1; D gene ambiguous. CDR1 is ENHRY and CDR2 is SYGVKD in the germline V gene. Deletions cut 7 bases from V and 1 base from J, with 10 bases between. CDR3 length: 13 amino acids. The DNA of the CDR3 is TGTGCCATCAAGACCCTACAGAACACTGAAGCTTTCTTT. It translates to CAIKTLQNTEAFF.

The V and J genes are TRBV27 and TRBJ2-3; possibly TRBD2 for D (6 bases). V was trimmed by 7 bases and J by 0 bases, leaving 17 bases between them. The V gene's germline CDR1 is MNHEY and CDR2 SMNVEV (reference sequence). The CDR3 is made up of 16 amino acids. CDR3 nucleotide sequence: TGTGCCAGCACCCCCTCCGTAGCGGCTAGCACAGATACGCAGTATTTT. Residues: CASTPSVAASTDTQYF.

The chain combines TRBV5-1 with TRBJ2-1, with TRBD2 identical over 10 bases. Trimming took 4 bases from V and 1 from J; bases not matched to a gene: 8. Germline assignment: CDR1 SGHRS and CDR2 YFSETQ. The CDR3 contains 17 residues. The DNA of the CDR3 is TGCGCCAGCAGCCCAGCGGGAGGGAGTGGGTCCTACAATGAGCAGTTCTTC. This gives the protein CASSPAGGSGSYNEQFF.

The J gene is TRBJ2-6, the V gene TRBV7-6; 8 bases are a match to TRBD2. Germline trimming cut 1 base from V and 2 bases from J; bases unmatched to any gene: 4. The CDR3 extends over 17 amino acids. The V gene's germline CDR1 is SGHVS and CDR2 FNYEAQ. The CDR3 DNA is TGTGCCAGCAGCTTAGGTCGGGAGGGCGCTGGGGCCAACGTCCTGACTTTC. Amino acid sequence: CASSLGREGAGANVLTF.

The V gene is TRBV5-1, the J gene TRBJ2-7; the match to TRBD2 covers 7 bases. Germline V lookup: CDR1 SGHRS, CDR2 YFSETQ. Trimming took 0 bases from V and 2 from J; bases not matched to a gene: 2. The CDR3 extends over 14 amino acids. CDR3 residues: CASSLDRGAYEQYF. In DNA, the CDR3 is TGCGCCAGCAGCTTGGATCGGGGGGCCTACGAGCAGTACTTC.

This clone came up a few times. The rearrangement links TRBV7-2 to TRBJ2-7; D may correspond to TRBD1 or TRBD2 (5 bases each). There are 16 residues in the CDR3. Germline lookup yields CDR1 SGHTA and CDR2 FQGNSA. The germline V and J ends were trimmed by 3 bases and 0 bases, with 15 bases remaining between them. CDR3 nucleotides: TGTGCCAGCAGCTTCGTCTGGGACCGTTACTCCTACGAGCAGTACTTC. It is translated as CASSFVWDRYSYEQYF.

This chain links TRBV19 with TRBJ2-2; D is possibly TRBD2 (6 bases). Per germline, CDR1 LNHDA and CDR2 SQIVND (reference sequence). This CDR3 has 16 amino acids. Between the trimmed V and J ends, which lost 2 bases and 6 bases, there was a span of 16 bases. CDR3 sequence reads: CASSIIGGVLAGELFF. In DNA, the CDR3 is TGTGCCAGTAGTATAATAGGCGGGGTCCTCGCCGGGGAGCTGTTTTTT. The complete variable domain, with remaining parts taken from reference TRBV19 and TRBJ2-2, reads DGGITQSPKYLFRKEGQNVTLSCEQNLNHDAMYWYRQDPGQGLRLIYYSQIVNDFQKGDIAEGYSVSREKKESFPLTVTSAQKNPTAFYLCASSIIGGVLAGELFFGEGSRLTVL.

The rearrangement uses TRBV10-3 and TRBJ2-3; possibly TRBD1 for D (6 bases). The CDR3 consists of 15 residues. Germline lookup yields CDR1 ENHRY and CDR2 SYGVKD. Trimming pared 6 bases from V and 0 bases from J, leaving 13 bases between. The CDR3 DNA reads as TGTGCCATCAGGAAGGGGGTTGAGAGCACAGATACGCAGTATTTT. It specifies CAIRKGVESTDTQYF.

The chain has TRBV12-5 and TRBJ2-7, with no clear D. The CDR3 extends over 13 amino acids. In germline, CDR1 is LGHNT, CDR2 FRNRAP. With 1 base removed from V and 4 bases from J, the gap between germline ends came to 8 bases. This chain's CDR3 is CASGLANSYEQYF. As DNA, the CDR3 is TGTGCTAGTGGTTTGGCCAACTCTTACGAGCAGTACTTC.

The chain recombines TRBV5-1 with TRBJ2-1, with 8 bases aligning to TRBD2. The CDR3 runs to 15 residues. The ends lost 3 bases at V and 4 bases at J; junction bases unmatched: 6. Germline lookup yields CDR1 SGHRS and CDR2 YFSETQ. This chain's CDR3 is CASSSGLAAYNEQFF. The CDR3 nucleotides read TGCGCCAGCAGCTCAGGACTAGCCGCGTACAATGAGCAGTTCTTC.

This chain connects TRBV15 to TRBJ1-2; no clear D gene. Germline-derived CDR1 and CDR2 are LNHNV and YYDKDF (reference sequence). The CDR3 loop spans 12 amino acids. Trimming removed 0 bases from V and 8 bases from J, with 7 bases in between. Written as DNA, the CDR3 is TGTGCCACCAGCAGAGATACGGGGGGCTACACCTTC. Protein product: CATSRDTGGYTF.

The V call is TRBV6-1, the J call TRBJ1-5; D is unclear. The V end was cut by 6 bases, the J end by 2 bases, with 11 bases between. The CDR3 is 14 amino acids. Germline V lookup: CDR1 MNHNS, CDR2 SASEGT. CDR3 sequence: CASSRSGGNQPQHF. The CDR3 DNA sequence: TGTGCCAGCAGCCGTTCAGGAGGCAATCAGCCCCAGCATTTT.

The count of this clone is one. V usage is TRBV7-6 and J usage is TRBJ2-7; D is undetermined. The germline V and J ends were trimmed by 1 base and 3 bases, with 7 bases remaining between them. Per the germline V gene, CDR1 is SGHVS and CDR2 is FNYEAQ. There are 13 residues in the CDR3. The chain's CDR3 is CASSLGPNYEQYF. The DNA for the CDR3 is TGTGCCAGCAGCTTAGGTCCCAACTACGAGCAGTACTTC.

In this sample, this clone turned up once. The genes are TRBV4-3 and TRBJ1-3; D not certain. There are 17 residues in the CDR3. V was cut by 0 bases and J by 0 bases, with 12 bases left in between. The germline V gene has CDR1 LGHNA and CDR2 YSLEER. In DNA, the CDR3 is TGCGCCAGCAGCCAAGATCTCGTGGCAGTCTCTGGAAACACCATATATTTT. Translating it yields CASSQDLVAVSGNTIYF.

The CDR3, as DNA: TGTGCCAGCAGCCCTCTTCCCATCGGGAGGGCCGGGTACAATGAGCAGTTCTTC. Its translation: CASSPLPIGRAGYNEQFF. This sequence joins TRBV7-9 and TRBJ2-1; 8 bases agree with TRBD2. The J segment lost 4 bases and the V segment lost 5 bases, leaving 16 bases of the junction unmatched. This CDR3 contains 18 residues. Per the germline V gene, CDR1 is SEHNR and CDR2 is FQNEAQ (reference sequence). Full variable domain (outside the CDR3, taken from reference TRBV7-9 and TRBJ2-1): DTGVSQNPRHKITKRGQNVTFRCDPISEHNRLYWYRQTLGQGPEFLTYFQNEAQLEKSRLLSDRFSAERPKGSFSTLEIQRTEQGDSAMYLCASSPLPIGRAGYNEQFFGPGTRLTVL.

The chain recombines TRBV27 with TRBJ2-1; D may be TRBD2 (6 bases). V was cut by 2 bases and J by 9 bases, with 17 bases left in between. This CDR3 has 15 residues. From germline, CDR1 is MNHEY and CDR2 SMNVEV (reference sequence). The CDR3 DNA sequence: TGTGCCAGCAGTTTAGGCGGGGATTTCCCCTTTGAGCAGTTCTTC. The encoded protein is CASSLGGDFPFEQFF.

The rearrangement uses TRBV5-6 and TRBJ2-7, with TRBD2 identical over 7 bases. CDR1 is SGHDT, CDR2 YYEEEE, per germline. Trimming removed 4 bases from V and 6 bases from J; junction bases left unmatched: 10. The CDR3 length is 14 residues. The CDR3 region is CASSPLAGEGEQYF. CDR3 nucleotides: TGTGCCAGCAGCCCCTTGGCGGGAGAAGGCGAGCAGTACTTC.

This chain connects TRBV2 to TRBJ2-1; 10 nucleotides align to TRBD2. The CDR3 length is 15 residues. V gave up 6 bases and J gave up 10 bases; unmatched junction bases: 12. Germline CDR1 SNHLY, CDR2 FYNNEI. This chain's CDR3 is CASRRVAGGYREQFF. DNA of the CDR3: TGTGCCAGCAGGAGAGTAGCGGGGGGTTACAGGGAGCAGTTCTTC.

The V and J genes are TRBV6-5 and TRBJ1-5; tentatively, D is TRBD1 (5 bases). Germline CDR1 and CDR2: MNHEY and SVGAGI. This CDR3 spans 14 amino acids. Deletions cut 3 bases from V and 9 bases from J, with 15 bases between. CDR3 coding DNA: TGTGCCAGCAGTTATTCCGGGGCCGGTCGGCCCCAGCATTTT. Its protein is CASSYSGAGRPQHF.

This clone was seen a handful of times. The V call is TRBV29-1, the J call TRBJ1-2; 8 bases line up with TRBD1. Trimming at V came to 4 bases and at J to 5 bases, leaving 0 bases not matched to a gene. Germline assignment: CDR1 SQVTM and CDR2 ANQGSEA. The CDR3 is 11 amino acids. The DNA of the CDR3 is TGCAGCGTTGGACAGGGGTATGGCTACACCTTC. This sequence encodes CSVGQGYGYTF.

This chain uses TRBV27 with TRBJ2-2; 7 bases map to TRBD2. With V trimmed by 5 bases and J by 3 bases, 12 bases remained unmatched. This CDR3 contains 17 residues. Germline values: CDR1 MNHEY, CDR2 SMNVEV (reference sequence). CDR3 loop: CASSPLRGRGYTGELFF. The CDR3 nucleotides read TGTGCCAGCAGTCCCCTCCGCGGGAGAGGGTACACCGGGGAGCTGTTTTTT.

J is TRBJ1-4 and V is TRBV19, with TRBD1 matching over 8 bases. The CDR3 runs to 12 residues. V gave up 10 bases and J gave up 7 bases; unmatched junction bases: 5. Germline V gives CDR1 LNHDA, CDR2 SQIVND (reference sequence). CDR3 region: CATRQGFEKLFF. CDR3 coding DNA: TGTGCCACCCGACAGGGGTTTGAAAAACTGTTTTTT. Using reference TRBV19 and TRBJ1-4 for the parts outside the CDR3, the full variable domain is DGGITQSPKYLFRKEGQNVTLSCEQNLNHDAMYWYRQDPGQGLRLIYYSQIVNDFQKGDIAEGYSVSREKKESFPLTVTSAQKNPTAFYLCATRQGFEKLFFGSGTQLSVL.

The chain joins TRBV6-1 to TRBJ2-3; D gene ambiguous. The V end was cut by 6 bases, the J end by 1 base, with 11 bases between. The CDR3 has 14 residues. Germline V gene sequence: CDR1 MNHNS, CDR2 SASEGT. The CDR3 DNA sequence: TGTGCCAGCAGACCGAAGCGCGGCACAGATACGCAGTATTTT. Amino acid sequence: CASRPKRGTDTQYF.